This T cell receptor (beta chain) comes out of a study of T cells in women clearing cervical HPV infection. Study overall: Women with histologically confirmed HPV16-related CIN3 or worse, 2 with invasive cancer, served as cases. HLA type stays a possible confounder, typing being limited.

Assay used: immunoSEQ multiplex PCR; TCRdb lists only in-frame clones, some missing. Listed are roughly 49,000 clones; approximately 0.9% falls within the top ten. On this clone: From the germline J gene comes the end of the CDR3, since the read stops 3 residues before it.

Germline values: CDR1 SNHLY, CDR2 FYNNEI. This CDR3 contains 12 residues. The V gene lost 8 bases and the J gene lost 2 bases, with 10 bases spanning the gap. Sequenced: blood buffy coat. This TCR was recovered from a woman between 18 and 70 years old with a cervical HPV16 infection that either progressed to CIN3+ or cleared (not recorded which). This chain links TRBV2 with TRBJ2-7; tentatively, D is TRBD1 (6 bases). CDR3 bases read: TGTGCCAGCTACAGGGAAACCTACGAG. It codes for CASYRETYE. The full-length CDR3 reads as CASYRETYEQYF.